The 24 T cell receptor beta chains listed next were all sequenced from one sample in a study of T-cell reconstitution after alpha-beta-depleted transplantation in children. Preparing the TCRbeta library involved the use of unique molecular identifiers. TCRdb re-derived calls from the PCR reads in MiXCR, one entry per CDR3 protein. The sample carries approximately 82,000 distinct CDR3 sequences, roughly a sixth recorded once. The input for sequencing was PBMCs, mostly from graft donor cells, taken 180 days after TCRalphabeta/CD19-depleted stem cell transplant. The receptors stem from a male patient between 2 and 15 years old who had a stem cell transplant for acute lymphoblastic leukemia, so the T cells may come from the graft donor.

CDR3: CASSRTPGRHSYEQYF. The CDR3 coding sequence is TGTGCCAGCAGTCGAACACCGGGACGCCATTCCTACGAGCAGTACTTC. V is TRBV7-2 and J is TRBJ2-7; D may match TRBD1 or TRBD2 (5 bases each). V was trimmed by 6 bases and J by 1 base, leaving 19 bases between them. Germline CDR1 SGHTA, CDR2 FQGNSA. The CDR3 totals 16 residues. Complete variable domain (other parts from reference TRBV7-2 and TRBJ2-7): GAGVSQSPSNKVTEKGKDVELRCDPISGHTALYWYRQSLGQGLEFLIYFQGNSAPDKSGLPSDRFSAERTGGSVSTLTIQRTQQEDSAVYLCASSRTPGRHSYEQYFGPGTRLTVT.

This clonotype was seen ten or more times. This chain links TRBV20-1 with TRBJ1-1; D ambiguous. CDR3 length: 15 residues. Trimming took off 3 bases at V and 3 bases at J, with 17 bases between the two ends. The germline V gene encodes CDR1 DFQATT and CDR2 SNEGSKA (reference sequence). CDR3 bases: TGCAGTGCTAGCAAAAACGGGGTGGCGGACACTGAAGCTTTCTTT. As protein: CSASKNGVADTEAFF.

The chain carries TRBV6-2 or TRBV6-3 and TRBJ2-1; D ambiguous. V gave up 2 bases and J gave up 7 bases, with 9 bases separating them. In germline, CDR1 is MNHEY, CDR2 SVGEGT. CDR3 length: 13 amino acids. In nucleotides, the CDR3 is TGTGCCAGCAGTTACAGGGTTTTAAATGAGCAGTTCTTC. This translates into CASSYRVLNEQFF.

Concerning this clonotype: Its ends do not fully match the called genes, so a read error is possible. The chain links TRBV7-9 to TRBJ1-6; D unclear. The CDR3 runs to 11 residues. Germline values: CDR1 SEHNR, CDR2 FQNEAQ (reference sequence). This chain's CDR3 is CASSNREINNF. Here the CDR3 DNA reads TGTGCCAGCAGCAACCGAGAAATCAACAACTTT.

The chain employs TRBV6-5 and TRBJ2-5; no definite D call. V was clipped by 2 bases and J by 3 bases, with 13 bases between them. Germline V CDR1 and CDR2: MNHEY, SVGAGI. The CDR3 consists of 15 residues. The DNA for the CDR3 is TGTGCCAGCAGTTACCGGGCTGGAAAGGAAGAGACCCAGTACTTC. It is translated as CASSYRAGKEETQYF.

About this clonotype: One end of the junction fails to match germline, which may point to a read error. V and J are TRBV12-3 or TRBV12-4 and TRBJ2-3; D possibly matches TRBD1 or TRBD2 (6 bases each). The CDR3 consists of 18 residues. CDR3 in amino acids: CACSLRGGLRRSTDTQYF. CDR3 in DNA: TGTGCCTGCAGTTTACGAGGGGGGCTCCGCCGGAGCACAGATACGCAGTATTTT.

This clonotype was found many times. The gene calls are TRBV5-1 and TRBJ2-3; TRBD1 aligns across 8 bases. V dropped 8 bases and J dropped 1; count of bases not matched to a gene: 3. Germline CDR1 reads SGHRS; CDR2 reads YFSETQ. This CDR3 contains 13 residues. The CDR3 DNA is TGCGCCAGTCAGGGGGCGGGCACAGATACGCAGTATTTT. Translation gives CASQGAGTDTQYF.

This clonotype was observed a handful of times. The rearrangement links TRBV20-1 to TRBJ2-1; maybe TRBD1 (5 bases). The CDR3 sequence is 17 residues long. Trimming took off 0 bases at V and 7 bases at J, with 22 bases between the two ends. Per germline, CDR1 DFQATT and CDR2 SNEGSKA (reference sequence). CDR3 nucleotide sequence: TGCAGTGCTAGAGATTTGTTAGGGGAACCTTTAGAGAATGAGCAGTTCTTC. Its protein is CSARDLLGEPLENEQFF.

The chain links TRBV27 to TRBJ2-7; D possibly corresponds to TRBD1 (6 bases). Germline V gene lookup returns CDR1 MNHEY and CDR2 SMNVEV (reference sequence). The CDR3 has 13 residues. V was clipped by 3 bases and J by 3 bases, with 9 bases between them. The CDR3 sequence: CASSFETGYEQYF. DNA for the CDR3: TGTGCCAGCAGTTTCGAGACAGGCTACGAGCAGTACTTC.

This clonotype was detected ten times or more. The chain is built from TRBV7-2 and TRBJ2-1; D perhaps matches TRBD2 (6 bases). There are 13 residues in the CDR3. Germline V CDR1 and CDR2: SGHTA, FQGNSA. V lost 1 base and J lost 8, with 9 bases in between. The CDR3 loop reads CASSLEWGDEQFF. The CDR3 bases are TGTGCCAGCAGCTTAGAGTGGGGGGATGAGCAGTTCTTC. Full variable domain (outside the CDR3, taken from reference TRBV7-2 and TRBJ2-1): GAGVSQSPSNKVTEKGKDVELRCDPISGHTALYWYRQSLGQGLEFLIYFQGNSAPDKSGLPSDRFSAERTGGSVSTLTIQRTQQEDSAVYLCASSLEWGDEQFFGPGTRLTVL.

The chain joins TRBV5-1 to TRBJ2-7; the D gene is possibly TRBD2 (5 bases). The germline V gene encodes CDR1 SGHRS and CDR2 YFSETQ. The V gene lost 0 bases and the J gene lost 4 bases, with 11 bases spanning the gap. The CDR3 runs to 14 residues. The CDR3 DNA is TGCGCCAGCAGCTTGGGTTTCGGGGAGTACGAGCAGTACTTC. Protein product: CASSLGFGEYEQYF.

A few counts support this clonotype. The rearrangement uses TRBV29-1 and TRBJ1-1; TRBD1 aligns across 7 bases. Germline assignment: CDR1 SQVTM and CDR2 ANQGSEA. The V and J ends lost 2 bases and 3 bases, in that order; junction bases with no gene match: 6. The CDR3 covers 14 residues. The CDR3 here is CSVEHGTDHTEAFF. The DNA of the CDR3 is TGCAGCGTTGAACACGGGACAGACCACACTGAAGCTTTCTTT. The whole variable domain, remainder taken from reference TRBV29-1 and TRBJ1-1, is SAVISQKPSRDICQRGTSLTIQCQVDSQVTMMFWYRQQPGQSLTLIATANQGSEATYESGFVIDKFPISRPNLTFSTLTVSNMSPEDSSIYLCSVEHGTDHTEAFFGQGTRLTVV.

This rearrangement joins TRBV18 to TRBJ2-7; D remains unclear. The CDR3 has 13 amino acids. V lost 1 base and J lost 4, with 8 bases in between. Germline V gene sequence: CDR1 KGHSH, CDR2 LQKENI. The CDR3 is CASSPREFYEQYF. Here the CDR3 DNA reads TGTGCCAGCTCACCACGTGAGTTTTACGAGCAGTACTTC. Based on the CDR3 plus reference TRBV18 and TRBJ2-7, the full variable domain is NAGVMQNPRHLVRRRGQEARLRCSPMKGHSHVYWYRQLPEEGLKFMVYLQKENIIDESGMPKERFSAEFPKEGPSILRIQQVVRGDSAAYFCASSPREFYEQYFGPGTRLTVT.

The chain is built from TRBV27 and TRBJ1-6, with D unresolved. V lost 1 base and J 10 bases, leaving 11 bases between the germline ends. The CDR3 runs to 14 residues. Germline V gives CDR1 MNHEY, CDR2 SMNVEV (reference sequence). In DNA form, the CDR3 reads TGTGCCAGCAGTTTATTAGGGATAAGCTCACCCCTCCACTTT. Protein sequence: CASSLLGISSPLHF.

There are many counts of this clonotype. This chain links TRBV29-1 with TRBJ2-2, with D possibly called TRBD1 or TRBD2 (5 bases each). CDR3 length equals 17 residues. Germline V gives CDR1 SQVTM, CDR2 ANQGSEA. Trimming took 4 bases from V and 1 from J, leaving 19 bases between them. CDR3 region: CSVAKGSGTVNTGELFF. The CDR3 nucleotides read TGCAGCGTTGCTAAAGGGTCCGGGACGGTGAACACCGGGGAGCTGTTTTTT.

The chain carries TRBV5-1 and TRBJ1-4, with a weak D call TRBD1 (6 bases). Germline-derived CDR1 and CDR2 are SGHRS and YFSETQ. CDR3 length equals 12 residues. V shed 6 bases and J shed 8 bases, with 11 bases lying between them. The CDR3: CASTTGGEKLFF. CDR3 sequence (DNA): TGCGCCAGCACGACAGGAGGCGAAAAACTGTTTTTT.

This CDR3 is CASSLGRGIQPQHF. The DNA of the CDR3 is TGTGCCAGCAGCTTAGGACGGGGAATTCAGCCCCAGCATTTT. The chain employs TRBV5-6 and TRBJ1-5; D is unresolved. V lost 2 bases, J lost 6 bases, and 12 bases lay in between. Germline V gene sequence: CDR1 SGHDT, CDR2 YYEEEE. The CDR3 is made up of 14 amino acids.

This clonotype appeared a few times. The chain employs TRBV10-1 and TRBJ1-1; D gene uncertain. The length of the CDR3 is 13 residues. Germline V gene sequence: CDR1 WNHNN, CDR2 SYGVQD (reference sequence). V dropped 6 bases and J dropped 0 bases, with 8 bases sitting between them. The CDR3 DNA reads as TGCGCCAGCAGAGACGTACTGAACACTGAAGCTTTCTTT. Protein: CASRDVLNTEAFF.

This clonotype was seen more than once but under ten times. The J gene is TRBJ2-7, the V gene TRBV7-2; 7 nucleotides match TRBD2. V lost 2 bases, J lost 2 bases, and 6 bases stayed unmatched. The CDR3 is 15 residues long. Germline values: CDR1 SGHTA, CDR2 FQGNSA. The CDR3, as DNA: TGTGCCAGCAGCTTAATTCCTGGGGGGGCCTACGAGCAGTACTTC. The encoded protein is CASSLIPGGAYEQYF.

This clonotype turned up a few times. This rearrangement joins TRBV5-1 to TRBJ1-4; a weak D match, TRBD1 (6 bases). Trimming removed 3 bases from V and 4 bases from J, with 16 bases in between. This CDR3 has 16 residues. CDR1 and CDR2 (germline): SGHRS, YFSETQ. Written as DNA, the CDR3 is TGCGCCAGCAGCTCCTCCCAGGACAGCTTTAATGAAAAACTGTTTTTT. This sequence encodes CASSSSQDSFNEKLFF. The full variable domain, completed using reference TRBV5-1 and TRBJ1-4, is KAGVTQTPRYLIKTRGQQVTLSCSPISGHRSVSWYQQTPGQGLQFLFEYFSETQRNKGNFPGRFSGRQFSNSRSEMNVSTLELGDSALYLCASSSSQDSFNEKLFFGSGTQLSVL.

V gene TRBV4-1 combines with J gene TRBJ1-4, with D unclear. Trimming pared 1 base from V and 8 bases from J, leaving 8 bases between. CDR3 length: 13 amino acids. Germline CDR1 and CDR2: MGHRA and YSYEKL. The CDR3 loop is CASSQVRHEKLFF. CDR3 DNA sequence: TGCGCCAGCAGCCAAGTTCGGCACGAAAAACTGTTTTTT.

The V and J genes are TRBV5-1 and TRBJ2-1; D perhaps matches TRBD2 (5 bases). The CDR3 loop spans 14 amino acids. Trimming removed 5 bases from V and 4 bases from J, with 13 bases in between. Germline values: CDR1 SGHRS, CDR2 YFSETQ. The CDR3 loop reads CASRASGVYNEQFF. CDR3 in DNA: TGCGCCAGCAGGGCCAGCGGTGTTTACAATGAGCAGTTCTTC.

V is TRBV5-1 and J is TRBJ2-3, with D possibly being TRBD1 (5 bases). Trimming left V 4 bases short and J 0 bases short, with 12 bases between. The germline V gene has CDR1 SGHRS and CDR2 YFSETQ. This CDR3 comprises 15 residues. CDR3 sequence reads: CASSEDNPSTDTQYF. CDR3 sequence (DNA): TGCGCCAGCAGCGAGGACAACCCTAGCACAGATACGCAGTATTTT.

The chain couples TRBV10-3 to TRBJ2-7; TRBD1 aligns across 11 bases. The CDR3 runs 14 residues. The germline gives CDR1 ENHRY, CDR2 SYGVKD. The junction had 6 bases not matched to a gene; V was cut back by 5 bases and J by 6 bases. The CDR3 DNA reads TGTGCCATCAGTTGGACAGGGGGCAATGGCGAGCAGTACTTC. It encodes CAISWTGGNGEQYF.